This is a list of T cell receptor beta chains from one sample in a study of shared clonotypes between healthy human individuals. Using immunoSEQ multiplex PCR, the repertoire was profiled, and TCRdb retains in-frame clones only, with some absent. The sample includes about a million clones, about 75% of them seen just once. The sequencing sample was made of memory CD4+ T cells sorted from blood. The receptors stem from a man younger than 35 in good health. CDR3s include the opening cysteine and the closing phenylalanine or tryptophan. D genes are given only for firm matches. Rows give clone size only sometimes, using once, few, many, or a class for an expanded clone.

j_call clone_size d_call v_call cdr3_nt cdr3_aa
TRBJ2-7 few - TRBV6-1 TGTGCCAGCAGTTTTACGGACGGAACCTACGAGCAGTACTTC CASSFTDGTYEQYF
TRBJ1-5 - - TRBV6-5 TGTGCCAGCAGGACCGTGGGAAATCAGCCCCAGCATTTT CASRTVGNQPQHF
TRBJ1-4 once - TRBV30 TGTGCCTGTGACCTGGGGGATGAAAAACTGTTTTTT CACDLGDEKLFF
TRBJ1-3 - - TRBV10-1 TGCGCCAGCGGAAAATGGACAGCCTCTGGAAACACCATATATTTT CASGKWTASGNTIYF
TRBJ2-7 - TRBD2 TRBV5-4 TGTGCCAGCAGACTTAGCGGGGGGGCAGGCGAGCAGTACTTC CASRLSGGAGEQYF
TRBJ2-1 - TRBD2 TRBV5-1 TGCGCCAGCAGCACTAGCGGGGGGGCCTATGAGCAGTTCTTC CASSTSGGAYEQFF
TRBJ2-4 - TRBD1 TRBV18 TGTGCCAGCTCACCTTCGACAGGGAAAAACATTCAGTACTTC CASSPSTGKNIQYF
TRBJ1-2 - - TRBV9 TGTGCCAGCGCCCGGCCAGGGGAGAACTATGGCTACACCTTC CASARPGENYGYTF
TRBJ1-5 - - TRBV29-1 TGCAGCGCGGGGGACTCTCCCCGGCGAATGGGTCAGCCCCAGCATTTT CSAGDSPRRMGQPQHF
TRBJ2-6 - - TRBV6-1 TGTGCCAGCAGGGGGTTCTTCTCTGGGGCCAACGTCCTGACTTTC CASRGFFSGANVLTF
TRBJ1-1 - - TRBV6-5 TGTGCCAGCACCCTAACAGGCCTGAACACTGAAGCTTTCTTT CASTLTGLNTEAFF
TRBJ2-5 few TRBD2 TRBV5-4 TGTGCCAGCAGCTCCGTGGGGACTAGCGTACAGACCCAGTACTTC CASSSVGTSVQTQYF
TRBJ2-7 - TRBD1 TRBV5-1 TGCGCCAGCACCTCGACCGGGACAGGGTCCTACGAGCAGTACTTC CASTSTGTGSYEQYF
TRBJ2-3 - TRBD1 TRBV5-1 TGCGCCAGCAGCCCGGGACAGAGCTACTTCGAAGCAGATACGCAGTATTTT CASSPGQSYFEADTQYF
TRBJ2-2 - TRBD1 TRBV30 TGTGCCTGGAGTTCAAAAGGCTGGACAGGGGGCCGGGGGGAGCTGTTTTTT CAWSSKGWTGGRGELFF
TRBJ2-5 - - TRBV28 TGTGCCAGCAGTTTGATCGAGAAGACCCAGTACTTC CASSLIEKTQYF